These T cell receptor beta chains were read from a single sample in a study of blood T cell repertoires in COVID-19. The protocol was immunoSEQ multiplex PCR, while the TCRdb copy is restricted to in-frame clones and leaves out a portion. Of around 250,000 clones in the sample, over 75% were seen once. Sequences were obtained from PBMCs or T cells enriched from blood (not recorded which). Receptors were obtained from a man between 18 and 29 years old who had recovered from COVID-19. Each CDR3 is given with its conserved first and last residue. Part of the rows lack a size; the others show once, few, many or a class for expanded clones.

CDR3 protein	J gene	clone size	V gene
CASSQASGVSGNEQFF	TRBJ2-1	-	TRBV4-2
CASSLEGRGAGNQPQHF	TRBJ1-5	-	TRBV28
CASSLGGLAVDEQFF	TRBJ2-1	-	TRBV5-6
CASTRAAGVSDTQYF	TRBJ2-3	-	TRBV7-6
CASSHDRDLNTEAFF	TRBJ1-1	-	TRBV5-4
CASRTDRINNSPLHF	TRBJ1-6	-	TRBV27
CASTTRSDGEQFF	TRBJ2-1	-	TRBV2
CASSRTGQGGLAGFYNEQFF	TRBJ2-1	-	TRBV5-1
CASSLVLAGWDEQFF	TRBJ2-1	-	TRBV7-8
CASSGGQGWAYNEQFF	TRBJ2-1	-	TRBV9
CASRRRMNTEAFF	TRBJ1-1	-	TRBV12-3/TRBV12-4
CATSDPDRPGAQYF	TRBJ2-5	-	TRBV24-1
CASSLGGNMNTEAFF	TRBJ1-1	-	TRBV5-6
CASSFVRATGELFF	TRBJ2-2	once	TRBV11-3
CASSRQQETQYF	TRBJ2-5	-	TRBV7-9
CASSAARTSNDEQFF	TRBJ2-1	-	TRBV7-3
CASSFSENTGELFF	TRBJ2-2	few	TRBV7-9
CASSSDSTGLGGTEAFF	TRBJ1-1	-	TRBV5-4
CAISSGESEQYF	TRBJ2-7	-	TRBV10-3
CASSEGSANTGELFF	TRBJ2-2	-	TRBV10-1
CASRKGQYDTIYF	TRBJ1-3	-	TRBV6-5
CASSPLGPAYGYTF	TRBJ1-2	-	TRBV14
CASSDSGAPSETQYF	TRBJ2-5	-	TRBV19
CASSEVRTTGQYYGYTF	TRBJ1-2	-	TRBV2
CASTTGQGSDQPQHF	TRBJ1-5	-	TRBV19
CATSLQGGYTF	TRBJ1-2	-	TRBV24-1
CASKSLKATGGPNTEAFF	TRBJ1-1	-	TRBV27
CASSYGESETQYF	TRBJ2-5	few	TRBV6-5
CASSHRGYTDTQYF	TRBJ2-3	-	TRBV27
CASSQNRVTQAFF	TRBJ1-1	-	TRBV13
CASSLGGQGASEQYF	TRBJ2-7	-	TRBV7-2
CASSQRNDRAAQHF	TRBJ1-5	once	TRBV4-1
CASSIAGTSGYEQYF	TRBJ2-7	-	TRBV5-1
CASRRGSTDTQYF	TRBJ2-3	-	TRBV12-3/TRBV12-4
CASSWGQKYGYTF	TRBJ1-2	-	TRBV6-5
CASGRTGLPDTQYF	TRBJ2-3	-	TRBV23-1
CAWSVLFGADTQYF	TRBJ2-3	-	TRBV30
CASSDYRGQDEQFF	TRBJ2-1	few	TRBV6-1
CASSIGRPTGELFF	TRBJ2-2	-	TRBV19
CASSPLAQTRPGELFF	TRBJ2-2	-	TRBV28
CASNRDGYYGYTF	TRBJ1-2	few	TRBV7-2
CASSPGLAGVHEQYF	TRBJ2-7	-	TRBV7-7
CAHSGRMDTEAFF	TRBJ1-1	-	TRBV2
CASSFRARTGEGGYTF	TRBJ1-2	-	TRBV5-4
CASSPDAGGETQYF	TRBJ2-5	-	TRBV18
CASSPRSGVTETQYF	TRBJ2-5	-	TRBV18